The clone carrying this T cell receptor beta chain was observed a few times. Antigen specificity is unknown. The sample belongs to a study of T-cell memory formation after mild COVID-19. Study as a whole: Each donor largely had its own TCR clusters.

Researchers used 5'RACE with constant-segment primers to make TCR alpha and TCR beta cDNA libraries that carry sample barcodes and UMIs. From the 5' RACE reads, TCRdb called clonotypes with MiXCR, one entry per CDR3 protein. The sample yields just over 400,000 distinct CDR3 sequences, 20% to 30% seen once. Findings and caveats of the study: Cross-reactive memory appears to have joined, as suggested by some responding clones showing up in pre-infection memory. Contracting CD4+ clones sat mainly in CM and EM; CD8+ in EMRA.

V was shortened by 0 bases and J by 0 bases, with 14 bases between the two germline ends. Germline V lookup: CDR1 KGHSH, CDR2 LQKENI. This CDR3 has 17 residues. The sample was PBMCs or a T cell subset sorted from them (not recorded which). The chain employs TRBV18 and TRBJ1-1, with a weak D call TRBD1 (5 bases). This receptor was identified in an adult woman who had mild COVID-19 (a few samples of this study predate the infection). Cell type and time point are not known. Here the CDR3 reads CASSPPRAGAMNTEAFF. The CDR3 nucleotides are TGTGCCAGCTCACCACCGCGGGCCGGGGCTATGAACACTGAAGCTTTCTTT.